The TCR beta chain described here comes from a study of blood T cell repertoires in COVID-19. Clones were sequenced by immunoSEQ multiplex PCR, and TCRdb holds only the in-frame ones, with some missing. Among roughly 230,000 clones, approximately 80% were seen once, and the ten largest hold roughly 7.4%. This CDR3 comprises 12 residues. Germline values: CDR1 LNHDA, CDR2 SQIVND (reference sequence). Concerning this clone itself: At one end, the junction sequence differs from germline, possibly due to a read error.

J is TRBJ2-5 and V is TRBV19, with D unclear. The origin of this receptor is a woman in her 50s with acute or convalescent COVID-19. The specimen was peripheral blood. This chain's CDR3 is CASSINQETQYF. DNA for the CDR3: TGTGCCAGTAGTATCAACCAGGAGACCCAGTACTTC.